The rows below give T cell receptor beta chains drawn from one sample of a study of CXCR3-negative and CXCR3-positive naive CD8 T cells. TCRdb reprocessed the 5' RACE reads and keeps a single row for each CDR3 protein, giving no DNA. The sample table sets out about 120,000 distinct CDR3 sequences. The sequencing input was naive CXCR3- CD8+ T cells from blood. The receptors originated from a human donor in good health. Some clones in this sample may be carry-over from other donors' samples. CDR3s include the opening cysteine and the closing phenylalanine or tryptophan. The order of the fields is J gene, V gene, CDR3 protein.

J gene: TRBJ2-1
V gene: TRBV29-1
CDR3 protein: CSVELGVGAYNEQFF

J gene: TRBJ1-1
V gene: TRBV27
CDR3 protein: CASRLGGIGEAFF

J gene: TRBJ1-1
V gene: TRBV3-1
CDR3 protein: CASSPEFPGTAISEAFF

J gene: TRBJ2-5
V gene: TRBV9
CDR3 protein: CASSVGGGASETQYF

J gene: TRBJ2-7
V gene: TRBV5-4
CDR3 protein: CASSTLDWRLGYEQYF

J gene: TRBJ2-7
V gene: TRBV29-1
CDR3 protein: CSVEVTGGNYEQYF

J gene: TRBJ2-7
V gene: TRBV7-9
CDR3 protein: CAIQAGGFYEQYF

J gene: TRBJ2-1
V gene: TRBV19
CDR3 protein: CASSQSHSSGVNNEQFF

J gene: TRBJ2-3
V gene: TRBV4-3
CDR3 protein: CASSTQGTQYF

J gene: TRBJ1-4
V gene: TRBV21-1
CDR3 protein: CAYTNNRVIEKLFF

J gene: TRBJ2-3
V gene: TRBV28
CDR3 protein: CASSLIVGTDTQYF

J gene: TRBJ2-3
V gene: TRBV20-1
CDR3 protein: CSARDSRQRSTDMQYF

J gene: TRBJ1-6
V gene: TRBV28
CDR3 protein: CASSFPRDRVGAYNSPLHF

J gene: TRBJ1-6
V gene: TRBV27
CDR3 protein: CASSPYRDRGSPLHF

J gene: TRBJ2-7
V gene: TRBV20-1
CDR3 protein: CSARECRTGGAYPRCEQYF

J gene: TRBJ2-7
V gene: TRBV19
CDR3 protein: CASSRGGSYEQYF

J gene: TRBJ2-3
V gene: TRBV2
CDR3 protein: CASSDYGTGTGVVDTQYF

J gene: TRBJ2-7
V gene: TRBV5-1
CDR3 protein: CASSLATAEIYEQYF

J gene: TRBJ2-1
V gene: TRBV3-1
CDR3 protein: CASSPDRSSYNEQFF

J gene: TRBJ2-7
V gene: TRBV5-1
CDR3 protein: CASSLTPGPYEQYF

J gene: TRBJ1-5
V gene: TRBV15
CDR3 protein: CATSTTYPGTGRFYSNQPQHF

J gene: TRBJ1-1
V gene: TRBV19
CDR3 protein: CASSIPGNTEAFF

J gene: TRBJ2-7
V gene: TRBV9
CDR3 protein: CARPTDFYEQYF

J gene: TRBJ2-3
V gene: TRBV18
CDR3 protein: CASSPDRGRRDTQYF

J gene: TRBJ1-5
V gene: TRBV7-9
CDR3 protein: CASSLGQGDNQPQHF

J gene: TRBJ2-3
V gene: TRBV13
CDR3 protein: CASSFIYSTDTQYF

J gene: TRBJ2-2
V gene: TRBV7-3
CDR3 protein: CASSSSGTGAGELFF

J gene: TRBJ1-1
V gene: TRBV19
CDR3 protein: CATGGENTEAFF

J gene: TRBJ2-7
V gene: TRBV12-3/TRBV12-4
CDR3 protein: CASKNGTSGYYEQYF

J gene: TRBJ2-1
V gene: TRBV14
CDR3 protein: CASSQGDYYPQFF

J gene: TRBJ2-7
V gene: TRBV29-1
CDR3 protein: CSAADRSTYEQYF

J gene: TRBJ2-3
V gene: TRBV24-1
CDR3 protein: CATSDLASDTQYF

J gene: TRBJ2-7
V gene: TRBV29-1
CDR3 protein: CSVEPQDGIEQYF

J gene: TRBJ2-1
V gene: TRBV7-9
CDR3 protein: CASSPSAYNEQFF

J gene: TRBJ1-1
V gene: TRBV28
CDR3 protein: CASSLEGASTEPFF

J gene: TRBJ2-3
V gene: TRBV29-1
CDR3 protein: CSVVPSGGAGWTDTQYF

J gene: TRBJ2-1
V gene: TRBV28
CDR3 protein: CASSSWGSGGLYNEQFF

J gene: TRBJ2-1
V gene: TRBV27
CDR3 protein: CASSLSRGGIPYNEQFF

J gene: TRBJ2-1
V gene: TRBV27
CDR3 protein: CASSPAGLLNEQFF

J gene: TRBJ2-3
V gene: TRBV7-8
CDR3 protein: CASSSQRLAGVLPDTQYF

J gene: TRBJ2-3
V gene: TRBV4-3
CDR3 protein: CASSQDRFSGLSTDTQYF

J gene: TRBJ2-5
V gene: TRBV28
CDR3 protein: CASSLWGQGGQETQYF